Below, 28 T cell receptor beta chains from the same sample are listed, as sequenced in a study of blood T cells in healthy people across ages. Primers used in a second PCR of roughly 6 to 12 cycles were a sample-barcoded 5' primer and a J-beta primer mix. Each CDR3 protein gets one entry after TCRdb re-called the 5' RACE reads with MiXCR. The sample records some 1.6 million distinct CDR3 sequences, roughly 30% being singletons. Sequencing input: blood. The source of these receptors is a woman in her 30s in good health.

This chain links TRBV27 with TRBJ2-1; D not certain. V was trimmed by 6 bases and J by 1 base, leaving 10 bases between them. The germline V gene encodes CDR1 MNHEY and CDR2 SMNVEV (reference sequence). The CDR3 is 14 amino acids. The CDR3 DNA reads TGTGCCAGCAGATTCATCGGGTCCTACAATGAGCAGTTCTTC. It yields the protein CASRFIGSYNEQFF.

This clonotype was seen more than once but under ten times. The junction departs from the called germline gene at one end, perhaps through a read error. The chain carries TRBV5-1 and TRBJ2-1, with D possibly TRBD2 on 5 matching bases. The CDR3 length is 13 residues. Germline lookup yields CDR1 SGHRS and CDR2 YFSETQ. DNA of the CDR3: TGCGCCAGCAGCTCTGGACTGTACAATGGGCAGTTCTTC. Its protein product is CASSSGLYNGQFF.

This clonotype was picked up a small number of times. This chain connects TRBV20-1 to TRBJ2-1; D is perhaps TRBD2 (6 bases). Looked up from germline, CDR1 is DFQATT and CDR2 is SNEGSKA (reference sequence). This CDR3 region has 13 residues. Trimming took 6 bases from V and 3 from J, leaving 12 bases between them. This chain's CDR3 is CSAHSGFYNEQFF. CDR3 in DNA: TGCAGTGCCCATAGCGGCTTCTACAATGAGCAGTTCTTC.

This clonotype was detected a few times. The chain has TRBV9 and TRBJ2-4; D gene uncertain. With 0 bases removed from V and 0 bases from J, the gap between germline ends came to 7 bases. The CDR3 length is 15 residues. Germline CDR1 is SGDLS and CDR2 is YYNGEE. Written as DNA, the CDR3 is TGTGCCAGCAGCGTAGTACCGGGAGCCAAAAACATTCAGTACTTC. Translating it yields CASSVVPGAKNIQYF. The full variable domain, with the rest looked up from reference TRBV9 and TRBJ2-4, is DSGVTQTPKHLITATGQRVTLRCSPRSGDLSVYWYQQSLDQGLQFLIQYYNGEERAKGNILERFSAQQFPDLHSELNLSSLELGDSALYFCASSVVPGAKNIQYFGAGTRLSVL.

This clonotype was observed a handful of times. This may be a read error, as it is one base from a much larger clone. J is TRBJ1-1 and V is TRBV5-1; D remains unclear. Germline lookup yields CDR1 SGHRS and CDR2 YFSETQ. V shed 3 bases and J shed 0 bases, with 9 bases lying between them. This CDR3 contains 14 residues. Here the CDR3 reads CASSWAQVNTEAFF. The CDR3 DNA reads as TGCGCCAGCAGCTGGGCGCAGGTGAACACTGAAGCTTTCTTT. The full variable domain, rest sourced from reference TRBV5-1 and TRBJ1-1, is KAGVTQTPRYLIKTRGQQVTLSCSPISGHRSVSWYQQTPGQGLQFLFEYFSETQRNKGNFPGRFSGRQFSNSRSEMNVSTLELGDSALYLCASSWAQVNTEAFFGQGTRLTVV.

This sequence joins TRBV18 and TRBJ2-1, with TRBD1 identical over 9 bases. The CDR3 covers 16 residues. V was clipped by 1 base and J by 5 bases; unmatched bases: 6. Germline V gives CDR1 KGHSH, CDR2 LQKENI. Here the CDR3 reads CASSPLTGGFNNEQFF. The CDR3 DNA follows: TGTGCCAGCTCACCACTGACAGGGGGGTTCAACAATGAGCAGTTCTTC.

The chain combines TRBV6-1 with TRBJ1-5, with D possibly matching TRBD1 (6 bases). The CDR3 has 16 amino acids. The V gene lost 3 bases and the J gene lost 6 bases, with 18 bases spanning the gap. Germline V gene sequence: CDR1 MNHNS, CDR2 SASEGT. The CDR3 loop reads CASSDGSGGRVQPQHF. The CDR3 DNA is TGTGCCAGCAGTGACGGCTCCGGGGGGCGCGTTCAGCCCCAGCATTTT.

This rearrangement joins TRBV9 to TRBJ2-3; D may be TRBD2 (5 bases). V was clipped by 0 bases and J by 3 bases, with 11 bases between them. The germline gives CDR1 SGDLS, CDR2 YYNGEE. CDR3 length: 15 residues. CDR3 loop: CASSVEFRGTDTQYF. CDR3 nucleotide sequence: TGTGCCAGCAGCGTAGAGTTTCGGGGTACAGATACGCAGTATTTT.

V and J are TRBV19 and TRBJ2-7; a possible D gene is TRBD1 (6 bases). From germline, CDR1 is LNHDA and CDR2 SQIVND (reference sequence). The CDR3 sequence is 11 residues long. V gave up 11 bases and J gave up 5 bases, with 13 bases separating them. The DNA for the CDR3 is TGTGCCCCCAGGGGATACGACGAGCAGTACTTC. Amino acids: CAPRGYDEQYF.

This chain connects TRBV20-1 to TRBJ1-1; unclear D gene. CDR3 length equals 14 residues. The germline V gene encodes CDR1 DFQATT and CDR2 SNEGSKA (reference sequence). Deletions cut 2 bases from V and 1 base from J, with 11 bases between. The CDR3 loop is CSARLLRGNTEAFF. In DNA form, the CDR3 reads TGCAGTGCTAGACTGTTACGGGGGAACACTGAAGCTTTCTTT.

The gene calls are TRBV20-1 and TRBJ2-3; TRBD1 aligns across 8 bases. V trimming: 0 bases; J trimming: 1 base; junction bases outside the gene matches: 6. This CDR3 has 16 residues. Per the germline V gene, CDR1 is DFQATT and CDR2 is SNEGSKA (reference sequence). This CDR3 is CSARDSRTGRTDTQYF. The CDR3 DNA is TGCAGTGCTAGAGATAGTAGGACAGGGCGCACAGATACGCAGTATTTT.

This sequence joins TRBV7-3 and TRBJ2-7; tentatively, D is TRBD2 (6 bases). The CDR3 totals 13 residues. Germline CDR1 is SGHTA and CDR2 is FQGTGA. V lost 4 bases and J lost 6, with 13 bases in between. The CDR3 bases are TGTGCCAGCAGCTCCTTCGGGGGTTCCGAGCAGTACTTC. This codes for CASSSFGGSEQYF.

The chain uses TRBV7-2 and TRBJ1-2; TRBD1 might be the D (6 bases). This CDR3 is built from 14 residues. Germline lookup yields CDR1 SGHTA and CDR2 FQGNSA. V was clipped by 4 bases and J by 2 bases, with 11 bases between them. CDR3 sequence reads: CASSSPQGNYGYTF. DNA for the CDR3: TGTGCCAGCAGCTCCCCACAGGGCAACTATGGCTACACCTTC.

This clonotype was detected a few times. This chain uses TRBV11-1 with TRBJ1-2; D is unclear. Trimming cost V 3 bases and J 4 bases, with 9 bases left between them. The CDR3 consists of 13 residues. Germline assignment: CDR1 SGHAT and CDR2 FQDESV (reference sequence). CDR3 sequence (DNA): TGTGCCAGCAGCTTTGTGACGGCCTATGGCTACACCTTC. Its translation: CASSFVTAYGYTF.

This clonotype was detected many times. The chain is built from TRBV20-1 and TRBJ1-2; D is uncertain. The CDR3 runs to 12 residues. From germline, CDR1 is DFQATT and CDR2 SNEGSKA (reference sequence). V dropped 2 bases and J dropped 8 bases, with 12 bases sitting between them. The CDR3, as DNA: TGCAGTGCTAGATCGGTGGGAGCGGGCTACACCTTC. It encodes CSARSVGAGYTF.

This clonotype was recorded many times. The chain combines TRBV4-3 with TRBJ1-2, with 8 bases identical to TRBD1. The CDR3 contains 14 residues. The germline V gene has CDR1 LGHNA and CDR2 YSLEER. V lost 1 base and J lost 8; bases outside the gene matches: 6. CDR3 DNA: TGCGCCAGCAGCCAAGTTCCGGACAGGGCAGGCTACACCTTC. It specifies CASSQVPDRAGYTF.

Only one count was recorded for this clonotype. The J gene is TRBJ2-5, the V gene TRBV9; TRBD1 matches at 7 bases. Germline V gene sequence: CDR1 SGDLS, CDR2 YYNGEE. The ends lost 1 base at V and 11 bases at J; junction bases unmatched: 11. CDR3 length equals 14 residues. As DNA, the CDR3 is TGTGCCAGCAGCGTACGAACAGGGGATAGTGAGCAGTACTTC. Protein sequence: CASSVRTGDSEQYF.

The chain couples TRBV6-1 to TRBJ1-5; 7 nucleotides match TRBD1. Germline V lookup: CDR1 MNHNS, CDR2 SASEGT. CDR3 length: 15 residues. V was clipped by 6 bases and J by 0 bases; unmatched bases: 5. The CDR3 loop is CASRGDSYSNQPQHF. CDR3 nucleotides: TGTGCCAGCAGGGGGGACAGTTATAGCAATCAGCCCCAGCATTTT.

Only a few counts were recorded for this clonotype. The chain is built from TRBV20-1 and TRBJ2-1; tentative D call: TRBD1 (5 bases). V lost 2 bases and J lost 0, with 8 bases in between. The CDR3 is 14 residues long. Per the germline V gene, CDR1 is DFQATT and CDR2 is SNEGSKA (reference sequence). The CDR3 DNA sequence: TGCAGTGCTAGACTAGACAGCTCCTACAATGAGCAGTTCTTC. This translates into CSARLDSSYNEQFF.

Comments on this clonotype: This may be a read error: a much more frequent sequence differs by one nucleotide. The chain couples TRBV29-1 to TRBJ2-7; either TRBD1 or TRBD2 may supply D (7 bases each). V was clipped by 4 bases and J by 1 base, with 17 bases between them. The germline CDR1 and CDR2 sequences are SQVTM and ANQGSEA. The CDR3 runs 15 residues. The CDR3, as DNA: TGCAGCGTTGGGGGGGGCAGGGGGAAATCCTACGAGCAGTACTTC. Residues: CSVGGGRGKSYEQYF.

This chain's CDR3 is CSARTLGHSTNEQFF. The CDR3 nucleotides read TGCAGTGCTAGGACCCTGGGACATAGCACCAATGAGCAGTTCTTC. The chain is built from TRBV20-1 and TRBJ2-1, with D possibly matching TRBD1 (6 bases). The V and J ends lost 3 bases and 6 bases respectively, with 18 bases between them. CDR1 is DFQATT and CDR2 is SNEGSKA in the germline V gene (reference sequence). The CDR3 runs to 15 residues.

In nucleotides, the CDR3 is TGTGCCAGCACTCTGATGGGACAGATGAACACTGAAGCTTTCTTT. Its translation is CASTLMGQMNTEAFF. This chain joins TRBV5-5 and TRBJ1-1, with 7 bases fitting TRBD1. V was pared by 6 bases and J by 0 bases, with 8 bases of the junction left unmatched. The CDR3 is made up of 15 amino acids. Germline CDR1 and CDR2: SGHKS and YYEKEE (reference sequence).

The rearrangement joins TRBV28 to TRBJ1-1, with D maybe TRBD1 (6 bases). The V end lost 5 bases, the J end lost 7 bases, and 17 bases lay between the germline ends. The CDR3 covers 14 residues. From germline, CDR1 is MDHEN and CDR2 SYDVKM. The chain's CDR3 is CASSTLPDSREAFF. CDR3 nucleotides: TGTGCCAGCAGTACCCTCCCGGACAGTCGTGAAGCTTTCTTT.

This chain uses TRBV27 with TRBJ2-7, with no clear D. V was pared by 10 bases and J by 4 bases, with 14 bases between. CDR3 length: 12 amino acids. Germline CDR1 and CDR2: MNHEY and SMNVEV (reference sequence). CDR3 coding DNA: TGTGCCACAAGGGATAAGGGATACGAGCAGTACTTC. Translated: CATRDKGYEQYF.

The gene calls are TRBV6-1 and TRBJ1-5; TRBD1 is a possible D gene (6 bases). Trimming left V 5 bases short and J 3 bases short, with 14 bases between. CDR1 MNHNS and CDR2 SASEGT come from the germline V gene. CDR3 length: 15 residues. The CDR3 region has the DNA TGTGCCAGCAGTAATGAGGGACACCCCAATCAGCCCCAGCATTTT. Translating gives CASSNEGHPNQPQHF.

The chain uses TRBV6-5 and TRBJ2-7; D possibly matches TRBD1 or TRBD2 (6 bases each). The V and J ends lost 6 bases and 12 bases respectively, with 27 bases between them. The CDR3 is 15 amino acids. Germline V gives CDR1 MNHEY, CDR2 SVGAGI. The chain's CDR3 is CASSLLRRAGETRYF. DNA of the CDR3: TGTGCCAGCAGCCTCCTCAGGAGGGCAGGGGAGACCCGGTACTTC.

The V gene is TRBV6-5, the J gene TRBJ1-1; D remains unclear. Between the trimmed V and J ends, which lost 0 bases and 7 bases, there was a span of 12 bases. Germline V gene sequence: CDR1 MNHEY, CDR2 SVGAGI. The CDR3 is made up of 14 amino acids. CDR3 region: CASSYSIRGDEAFF. The CDR3 DNA follows: TGTGCCAGCAGTTACTCAATTCGAGGAGATGAAGCTTTCTTT.

This clonotype was seen a handful of times. The chain uses TRBV4-1 and TRBJ2-2; D unclear. V lost 4 bases, J lost 1 base, and 16 bases lay in between. The CDR3 is 17 residues long. CDR1 MGHRA and CDR2 YSYEKL come from the germline V gene. This CDR3 is CASSPSPPRVNTGELFF. CDR3 coding DNA: TGCGCCAGCAGCCCTTCCCCCCCCCGGGTGAACACCGGGGAGCTGTTTTTT.